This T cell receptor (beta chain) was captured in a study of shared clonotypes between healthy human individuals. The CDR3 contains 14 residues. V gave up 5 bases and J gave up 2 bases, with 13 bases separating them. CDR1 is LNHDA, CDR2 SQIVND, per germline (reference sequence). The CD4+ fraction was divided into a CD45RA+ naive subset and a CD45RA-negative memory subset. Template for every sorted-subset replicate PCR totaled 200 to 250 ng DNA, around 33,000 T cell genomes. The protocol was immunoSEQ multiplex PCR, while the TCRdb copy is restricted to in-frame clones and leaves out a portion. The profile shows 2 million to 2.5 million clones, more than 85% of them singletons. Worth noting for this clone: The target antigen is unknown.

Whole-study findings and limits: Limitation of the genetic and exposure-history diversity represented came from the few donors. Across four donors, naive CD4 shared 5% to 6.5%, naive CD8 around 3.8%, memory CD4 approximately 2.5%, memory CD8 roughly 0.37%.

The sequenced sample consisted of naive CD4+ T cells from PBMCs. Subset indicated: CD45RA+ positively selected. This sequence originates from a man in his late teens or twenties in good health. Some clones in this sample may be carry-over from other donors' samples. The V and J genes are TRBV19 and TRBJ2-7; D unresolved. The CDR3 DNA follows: TGTGCCAGTAGTTGGGTCGCCGGCACCTACGAGCAGTACTTC. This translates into CASSWVAGTYEQYF.